This record looks at one TCR beta chain sequence and its context. Its antigen is as yet unknown. This sample is part of a study of cytomegalovirus exposure and HLA in healthy donors. Though probably carrying unrecorded immune exposures, donors were nominally healthy at sampling. PCR involved 60 Vbeta and 13 Jbeta primers. Profiled with immunoSEQ multiplex PCR; TCRdb holds only in-frame clones, not every one. The sample has approximately 100,000 clones, 65% to 75% seen once. Regarding the study as a whole: When analyzed later, a missense DCLRE1C variant was found to be linked to TCR beta V- and J-gene trimming. A highly shared variant cluster was judged a likely technical artifact.

V lost 5 bases, J lost 8 bases, and 9 bases lay in between. Germline lookup yields CDR1 MDHEN and CDR2 SYDVKM. This CDR3 has 12 amino acids. Specimen: PBMCs. The origin of this receptor is a man aged 40-50 years in good health and CMV-seropositive. The V gene is TRBV28, the J gene TRBJ1-4; D remains unclear. CDR3 in amino acids: CASSTEGEKLFF. CDR3 nucleotide sequence: TGTGCCAGCAGTACCGAGGGAGAAAAACTGTTTTTT.